A single sample gave rise to the 13 T cell receptor beta chains below, sequenced in a study of T cell repertoires in cytomegalovirus infection. TCRdb processed the reads anew with MiXCR; each CDR3 protein has one entry. The data hold around 740,000 distinct CDR3 sequences, with roughly a third observed a single time. The sequenced sample consisted of PBMCs. The receptors were gathered from a human donor in good health (CMV status not recorded). Some clones in this sample may be carry-over from other donors' samples.

The chain combines TRBV20-1 with TRBJ2-3; TRBD2 matches 10 bases. CDR3 length: 18 residues. V trimming: 6 bases; J trimming: 0 bases; junction bases outside the gene matches: 15. The V gene's germline CDR1 is DFQATT and CDR2 SNEGSKA (reference sequence). The CDR3 DNA sequence: TGCAGTGCGGTACATCTAGCGGGAGCCGGTGGGAGCACAGATACGCAGTATTTT. The encoded protein is CSAVHLAGAGGSTDTQYF.

V gene TRBV3-1 combines with J gene TRBJ2-7; possible D gene TRBD1, 6 bases. The ends were cut back, 0 bases at V and 12 bases at J, with 15 bases in the middle. The V gene's germline CDR1 is LGHDT and CDR2 YNNKEL (reference sequence). This CDR3 is 13 amino acids long. The CDR3 here is CASSQDPGQYPYF. CDR3 sequence (DNA): TGTGCCAGCAGCCAAGATCCCGGACAGTATCCGTACTTC.

The chain is built from TRBV20-1 and TRBJ2-7; no firm D call. The ends were cut back, 5 bases at V and 0 bases at J, with 14 bases in the middle. The CDR3 loop spans 14 amino acids. From germline, CDR1 is DFQATT and CDR2 SNEGSKA (reference sequence). The CDR3 sequence is CSALSSFHSYEQYF. CDR3 sequence (DNA): TGCAGTGCTTTATCGAGCTTTCACTCCTACGAGCAGTACTTC.

This clonotype was recorded many times. This rearrangement joins TRBV7-9 to TRBJ2-1, with 7 bases fitting TRBD2. Germline lookup yields CDR1 SEHNR and CDR2 FQNEAQ (reference sequence). The V gene end was trimmed by 5 bases and the J gene end by 4 bases; junction bases not matched to a gene: 8. The CDR3 extends over 15 amino acids. The CDR3 nucleotides read TGTGCCAGCAGCCGGAAGCGGGGTGAATACAATGAGCAGTTCTTC. Translation gives CASSRKRGEYNEQFF. The entire variable domain, with the rest obtained from reference TRBV7-9 and TRBJ2-1, is as follows: DTGVSQNPRHKITKRGQNVTFRCDPISEHNRLYWYRQTLGQGPEFLTYFQNEAQLEKSRLLSDRFSAERPKGSFSTLEIQRTEQGDSAMYLCASSRKRGEYNEQFFGPGTRLTVL.

The genes are TRBV28 and TRBJ1-5, with 12 bases aligning to TRBD1. This CDR3 is 15 amino acids long. V shed 5 bases and J 7 bases; nucleotides not matched to a gene: 6. The germline CDR1 and CDR2 sequences are MDHEN and SYDVKM. The CDR3 nucleotides read TGTGCCAGCAGTGGGACAGGGGGCGCGGGGCAGCCCCAGCATTTT. Translation gives CASSGTGGAGQPQHF. Combining the CDR3 with reference TRBV28 and TRBJ1-5 gives the whole variable domain DVKVTQSSRYLVKRTGEKVFLECVQDMDHENMFWYRQDPGLGLRLIYFSYDVKMKEKGDIPEGYSVSREKKERFSLILESASTNQTSMYLCASSGTGGAGQPQHFGDGTRLSIL.

The rearrangement uses TRBV28 and TRBJ1-1; D not certain. The V end was cut by 3 bases, the J end by 5 bases, with 10 bases between. Germline V gene data show CDR1 as MDHEN and CDR2 as SYDVKM. The CDR3 runs 13 residues. CDR3 coding DNA: TGTGCCAGCAGTTTTGGGGTCTTTACTGAAGCTTTCTTT. Translated: CASSFGVFTEAFF.

This chain joins TRBV7-6 and TRBJ2-2, with D uncertain. CDR3 length: 14 residues. Trimming cost V 5 bases and J 7 bases, with 14 bases left between them. Germline V gene lookup returns CDR1 SGHVS and CDR2 FNYEAQ. CDR3: CASSNQLIFGELFF. As DNA, the CDR3 is TGTGCCAGCAGCAACCAATTGATCTTCGGGGAGCTGTTTTTT.

This sequence joins TRBV5-4 and TRBJ1-1, with unresolved D. The CDR3 totals 15 residues. Germline-derived CDR1 and CDR2 are SGHNT and YYREEE (reference sequence). Trimming took 0 bases from V and 0 from J, leaving 9 bases between them. This chain's CDR3 is CASSLGPRLNTEAFF. The CDR3 DNA reads as TGTGCCAGCAGCTTGGGGCCGAGACTGAACACTGAAGCTTTCTTT. Variable domain in full (rest from reference TRBV5-4 and TRBJ1-1): ETGVTQSPTHLIKTRGQQVTLRCSSQSGHNTVSWYQQALGQGPQFIFQYYREEENGRGNFPPRFSGLQFPNYSSELNVNALELDDSALYLCASSLGPRLNTEAFFGQGTRLTVV.

This clonotype was seen at least ten times. The chain recombines TRBV7-8 with TRBJ1-5; D ambiguous. The ends were cut back, 1 base at V and 3 bases at J, with 16 bases in the middle. The CDR3 has 17 amino acids. Per germline, CDR1 SGHVS and CDR2 FQNEAQ. DNA for the CDR3: TGTGCCAGCAGCTTAGAGGCCAATCTCCTGCTCAATCAGCCCCAGCATTTT. Translation: CASSLEANLLLNQPQHF.

The chain joins TRBV2 to TRBJ2-3; D unclear. Germline CDR1 and CDR2: SNHLY and FYNNEI. This CDR3 has 11 amino acids. With 8 bases removed from V and 2 bases from J, the gap between germline ends came to 5 bases. Written as DNA, the CDR3 is TGTGCCAGCTGTAACACAGATACGCAGTATTTT. The encoded protein is CASCNTDTQYF.

This clonotype was detected only a few times. V usage is TRBV19 and J usage is TRBJ1-1; no clear D gene. Germline V lookup: CDR1 LNHDA, CDR2 SQIVND (reference sequence). V shed 6 bases and J shed 0 bases, with 11 bases lying between them. This CDR3 is 14 amino acids long. The DNA of the CDR3 is TGTGCCAGTAGGAGGGCTTACATGAACACTGAAGCTTTCTTT. It codes for CASRRAYMNTEAFF.

This rearrangement joins TRBV7-9 to TRBJ2-1, with TRBD1 matching over 8 bases. Germline trimming cut 4 bases from V and 12 bases from J; bases unmatched to any gene: 11. The CDR3 sequence is 14 residues long. From germline, CDR1 is SEHNR and CDR2 FQNEAQ (reference sequence). CDR3 nucleotides: TGTGCCAGCAGCTCGGGACAGGACCTCCCAGGGCAGTTCTTC. This encodes CASSSGQDLPGQFF.

This chain uses TRBV6-2 or TRBV6-3 with TRBJ2-7, with TRBD1 identical over 8 bases. After removal of 5 bases from V and 0 bases from J, the junction contained 6 bases not matched to a gene. Germline values: CDR1 MNHEY, CDR2 SVGEGT. The CDR3 spans 15 residues. This CDR3 reads CASSGDRINSYEQYF. CDR3 sequence (DNA): TGTGCCAGCAGTGGGGACAGGATCAACTCCTACGAGCAGTACTTC.